This record looks at one T cell receptor (beta chain) sequence and its context. V gave up 5 bases and J gave up 8 bases, with 21 bases separating them. Germline V lookup: CDR1 MNHEY, CDR2 SMNVEV (reference sequence). This CDR3 contains 16 residues. The sample originates from a study of blood T cell repertoires in COVID-19. Across the whole study: Acute and convalescent COVID-19 samples came from the United States, Italy and Spain. From T cells, B-cell-depleted T cells, or PBMCs came the material, which was cDNA or gDNA.

Authors' analysis steps: Estimates of nucleated cell counts were drawn from the amplification of reference gene primers. Clones were read by immunoSEQ multiplex PCR, and TCRdb kept only the in-frame ones, dropping some. V, J and clone size were drawn from that table, and D and trimming were deduced from the DNA. The table records around 40,000 clones, 79% of them present only once. The chain recombines TRBV27 with TRBJ1-4; D might be TRBD1 (6 bases). This TCR was sampled from a man in his 70s with acute or convalescent COVID-19. The specimen was peripheral blood. The CDR3 DNA reads TGTGCCAGCAGTAGGTGGGGGCAGGCGGGGGGAGAAAAACTGTTTTTT. As protein: CASSRWGQAGGEKLFF.